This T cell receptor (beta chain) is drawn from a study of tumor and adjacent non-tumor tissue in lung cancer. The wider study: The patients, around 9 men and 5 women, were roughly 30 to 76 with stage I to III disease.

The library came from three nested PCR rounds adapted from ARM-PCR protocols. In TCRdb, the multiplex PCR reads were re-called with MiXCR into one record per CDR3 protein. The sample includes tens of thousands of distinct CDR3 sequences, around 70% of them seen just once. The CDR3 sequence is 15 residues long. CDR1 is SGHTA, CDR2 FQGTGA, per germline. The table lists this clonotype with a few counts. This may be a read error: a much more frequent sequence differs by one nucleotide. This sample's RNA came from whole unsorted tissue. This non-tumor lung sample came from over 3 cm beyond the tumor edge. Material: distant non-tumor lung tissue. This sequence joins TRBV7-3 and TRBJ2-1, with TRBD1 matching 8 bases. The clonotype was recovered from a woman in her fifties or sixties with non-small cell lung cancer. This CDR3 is CAISLTGDSYNEQFF. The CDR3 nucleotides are TGTGCCATCAGCTTGACAGGGGACTCCTACAATGAGCAGTTCTTC.